This entry concerns a single TCR beta chain. The data belong to a study of blood T cell repertoires in COVID-19. Study information: The analysed material was cDNA or gDNA that came from T cells, B-cell-depleted T cells, or PBMCs.

Sequenced by immunoSEQ multiplex PCR; TCRdb stores in-frame clones only, minus some. The sample lists under 350,000 clones, approximately 90% occurring once. The origin of this receptor is a man aged 35-49 years with acute or convalescent COVID-19. The specimen was peripheral blood.

The CDR3 spells CASSLTGTSYEQYF. The CDR3, as DNA: TGCGCCAGCAGCTTGACAGGGACGTCCTACGAGCAGTACTTC. The chain couples TRBV5-1 to TRBJ2-7; maybe TRBD1 (6 bases). The CDR3 consists of 14 residues. V lost 1 base to trimming and J lost 1 base, with 9 bases between them. CDR1 and CDR2 (germline): SGHRS, YFSETQ. The variable domain in full, with the rest retrieved from reference TRBV5-1 and TRBJ2-7, is KAGVTQTPRYLIKTRGQQVTLSCSPISGHRSVSWYQQTPGQGLQFLFEYFSETQRNKGNFPGRFSGRQFSNSRSEMNVSTLELGDSALYLCASSLTGTSYEQYFGPGTRLTVT.